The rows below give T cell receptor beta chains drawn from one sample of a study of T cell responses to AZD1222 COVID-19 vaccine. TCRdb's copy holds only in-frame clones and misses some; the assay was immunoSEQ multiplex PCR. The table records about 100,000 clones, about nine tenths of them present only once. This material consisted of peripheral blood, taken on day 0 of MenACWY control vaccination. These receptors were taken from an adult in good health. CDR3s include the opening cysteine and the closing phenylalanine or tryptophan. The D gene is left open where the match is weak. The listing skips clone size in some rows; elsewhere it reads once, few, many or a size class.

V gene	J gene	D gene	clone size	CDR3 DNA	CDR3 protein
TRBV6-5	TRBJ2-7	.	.	TGTGCCAGCCGGGACGGCGCCGACGAGCAGTACTTC	CASRDGADEQYF
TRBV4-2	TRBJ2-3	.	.	TGTGCCAGCAGCCAAGGGGAACGGCAGAGCACAGATACGCAGTATTTT	CASSQGERQSTDTQYF
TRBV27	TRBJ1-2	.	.	TGTGCCAGCAGTCCGGAGGGTTATGGCTACACCTTC	CASSPEGYGYTF
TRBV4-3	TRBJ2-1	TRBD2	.	TGCGCCAGCAGCCAAGATAATCCCAGCGGGGCGTCCTCCTACAATGAGCAGTTCTTC	CASSQDNPSGASSYNEQFF
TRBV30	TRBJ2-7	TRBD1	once	TGTGCCTGGAGCTCGCAGGGGGCGGACGAGCAGTACTTC	CAWSSQGADEQYF
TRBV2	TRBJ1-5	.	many	TGTGCCAGCCAGACTGTCAATCAGCCCCAGCATTTT	CASQTVNQPQHF
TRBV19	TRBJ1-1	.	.	TGTGCCAGTAGTATTGGAAGCTTGAACACTGAAGCTTTCTTT	CASSIGSLNTEAFF
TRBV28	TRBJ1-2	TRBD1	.	TGTGCCAGCAGTTTTACAGGGGGCCGTATCTATGGCTACACCTTC	CASSFTGGRIYGYTF
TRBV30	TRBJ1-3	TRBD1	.	TGTGCCTGGAGAGCCAGGGGGCGATATGGAAACACCATATATTTT	CAWRARGRYGNTIYF
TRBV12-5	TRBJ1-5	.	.	TGTGCTAGTGGTTTTTCTGTTAGCAATCAGCCCCAGCATTTT	CASGFSVSNQPQHF
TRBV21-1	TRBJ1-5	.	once	TGTGCCAGCAGCAAAGTTCGGGGGAGCAATCAGCCCCAGCATTTT	CASSKVRGSNQPQHF
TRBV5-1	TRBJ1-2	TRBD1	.	TGCGCCAGCAGCGGGGACAGGGGGCCTCGTGGCTACACCTTC	CASSGDRGPRGYTF
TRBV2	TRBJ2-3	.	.	TGTGCCAGCAGCTGGATCACAGATACGCAGTATTTT	CASSWITDTQYF
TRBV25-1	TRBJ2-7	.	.	TGTGCCAGCAGTGAATCAGGGGCCCTGTACGAGCAGTACTTC	CASSESGALYEQYF
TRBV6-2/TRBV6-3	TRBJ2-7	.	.	TGTGCCAGCAGTTACGTGGGGGGGCCACTCGACGAGCAGTACTTC	CASSYVGGPLDEQYF
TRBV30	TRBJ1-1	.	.	TGTGCCTGGAGTATCCCGGGAGGCACTGAAGCTTTCTTT	CAWSIPGGTEAFF
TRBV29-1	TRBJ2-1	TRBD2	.	TGCAGCGTTGACGCCAGGGGCGGGGGGGCTTTCAATGAGCAGTTCTTC	CSVDARGGGAFNEQFF
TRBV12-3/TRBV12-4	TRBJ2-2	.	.	TGTGCCAGCAGTTCCGACACCGGGGAGCTGTTTTTT	CASSSDTGELFF
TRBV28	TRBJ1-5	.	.	TGTGCCAGCAGTTTGGGGACGGCTTTAGGACCCCAGCATTTT	CASSLGTALGPQHF
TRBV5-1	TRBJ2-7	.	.	TGCGCCAGCAGCTTGTCCAGCAACTCCTACGAGCAGTACTTC	CASSLSSNSYEQYF
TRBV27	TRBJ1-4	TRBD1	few	TGTGCCAGCAGTACCCCGACAGGGAAGAATGAAAAACTGTTTTTT	CASSTPTGKNEKLFF
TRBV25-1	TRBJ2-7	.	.	TGTGCCAGCAGTATCATGATTGGGACCTACGAGCAGTACTTC	CASSIMIGTYEQYF
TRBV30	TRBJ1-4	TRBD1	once	TGTGCCTGGAGTCAGACAGGGGCAACTAATGAAAAACTGTTTTTT	CAWSQTGATNEKLFF
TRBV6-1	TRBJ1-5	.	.	TGTGCCAGCAGTGAATCGGGGGGCGCCGATCAGCCCCAGCATTTT	CASSESGGADQPQHF
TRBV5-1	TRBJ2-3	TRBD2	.	TGCGCCAGCAGTGTAGCGGGGGGCGCAGATACGCAGTATTTT	CASSVAGGADTQYF
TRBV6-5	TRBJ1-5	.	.	TGTGCCAGCACAAGATCAGAGGGCAATCAGCCCCAGCATTTT	CASTRSEGNQPQHF
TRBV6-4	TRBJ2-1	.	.	TGTGCCAGCAGTGTCGGGAATGAGCAGTTCTTC	CASSVGNEQFF
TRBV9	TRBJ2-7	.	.	TGTGCCAGCAGCGGCGACTACGACGAGCAGTACTTC	CASSGDYDEQYF
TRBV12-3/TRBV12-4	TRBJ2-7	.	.	TGTGCCAGCAGTCCCCAGTCCTACGAGCAGTACTTC	CASSPQSYEQYF
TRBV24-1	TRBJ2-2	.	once	TGTGCCACCAGTGATTTGCTAAGGACGAACACCGGGGAGCTGTTTTTT	CATSDLLRTNTGELFF
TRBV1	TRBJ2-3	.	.	TGCACCAGCAGGGTTTACCCAGATACGCAGTATTTT	CTSRVYPDTQYF
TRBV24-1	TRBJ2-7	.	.	TGTGCCACCAGTGATTTTTCGGGGAAGCAGTACTTC	CATSDFSGKQYF
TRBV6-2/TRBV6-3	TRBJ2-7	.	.	TGTGCCAGCAGTTCGGACAGTTCGAGCTCCTACGAGCAGTACTTC	CASSSDSSSSYEQYF
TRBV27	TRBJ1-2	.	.	TGTGCCAGCAGTTTTCGAGACAGGCAGCGCTACACCTTC	CASSFRDRQRYTF
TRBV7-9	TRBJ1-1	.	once	TGTGCCAGCAGTTCCCGCAGGGAGGACACTGAAGCTTTCTTT	CASSSRREDTEAFF
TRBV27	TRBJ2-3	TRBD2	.	TGTGCCAGCCGACCGACTAGCGGCACAGATACGCAGTATTTT	CASRPTSGTDTQYF